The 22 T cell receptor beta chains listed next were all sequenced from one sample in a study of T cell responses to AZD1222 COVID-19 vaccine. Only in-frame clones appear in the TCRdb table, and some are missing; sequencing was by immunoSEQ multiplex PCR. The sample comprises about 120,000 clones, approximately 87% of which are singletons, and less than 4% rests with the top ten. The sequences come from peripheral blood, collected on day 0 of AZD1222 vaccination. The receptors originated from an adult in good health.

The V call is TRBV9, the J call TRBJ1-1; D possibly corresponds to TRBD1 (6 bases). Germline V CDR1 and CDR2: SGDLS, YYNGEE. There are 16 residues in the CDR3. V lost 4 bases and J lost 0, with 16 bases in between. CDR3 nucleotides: TGTGCCAGCAGCCCGGGGGCAGGACGCTTGAACACTGAAGCTTTCTTT. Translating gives CASSPGAGRLNTEAFF.

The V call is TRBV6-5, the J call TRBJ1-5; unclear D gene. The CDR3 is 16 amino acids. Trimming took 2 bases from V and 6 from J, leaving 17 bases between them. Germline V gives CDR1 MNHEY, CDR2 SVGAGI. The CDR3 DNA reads TGTGCCAGCAGTTACGGGCAAGGGAAGCGAGGTCAGCCCCAGCATTTT. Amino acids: CASSYGQGKRGQPQHF.

The CDR3 DNA sequence: TGTGCTAGTGGTTTCGGGACGGGTTCAACTAATGAAAAACTGTTTTTT. Translating gives CASGFGTGSTNEKLFF. The chain carries TRBV12-5 and TRBJ1-4, with D maybe TRBD1 (5 bases). V shed 3 bases and J shed 0 bases, with 11 bases lying between them. There are 16 residues in the CDR3. Germline V lookup: CDR1 LGHNT, CDR2 FRNRAP. Complete variable domain (other parts from reference TRBV12-5 and TRBJ1-4): DARVTQTPRHKVTEMGQEVTMRCQPILGHNTVFWYRQTMMQGLELLAYFRNRAPLDDSGMPKDRFSAEMPDATLATLKIQPSEPRDSAVYFCASGFGTGSTNEKLFFGSGTQLSVL.

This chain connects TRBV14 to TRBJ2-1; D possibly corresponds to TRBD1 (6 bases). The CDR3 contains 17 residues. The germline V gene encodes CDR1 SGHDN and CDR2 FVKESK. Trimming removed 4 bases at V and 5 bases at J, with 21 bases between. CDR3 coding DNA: TGTGCCAGCAGCCCGCTAAGGGGGAACTACCGGGACAATGAGCAGTTCTTC. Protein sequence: CASSPLRGNYRDNEQFF.

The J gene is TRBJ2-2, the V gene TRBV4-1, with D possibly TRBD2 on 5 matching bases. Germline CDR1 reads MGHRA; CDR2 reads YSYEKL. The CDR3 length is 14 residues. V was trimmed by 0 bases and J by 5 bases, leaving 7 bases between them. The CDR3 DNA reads TGCGCCAGCAGCCAAGATCGGAGGACCGGGGAGCTGTTTTTT. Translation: CASSQDRRTGELFF.

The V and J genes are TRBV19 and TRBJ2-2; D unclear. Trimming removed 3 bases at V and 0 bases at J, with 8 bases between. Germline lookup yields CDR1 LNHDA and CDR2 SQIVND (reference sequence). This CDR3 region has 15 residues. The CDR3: CASSIYNANTGELFF. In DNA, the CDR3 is TGTGCCAGTAGTATTTACAACGCGAACACCGGGGAGCTGTTTTTT.

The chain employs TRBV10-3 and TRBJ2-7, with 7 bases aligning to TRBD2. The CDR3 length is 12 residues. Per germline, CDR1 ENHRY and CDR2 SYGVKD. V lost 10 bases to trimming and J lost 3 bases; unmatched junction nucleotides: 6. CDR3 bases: TGTGCCAGCAACCCGGGGGGCTACGAGCAGTACTTC. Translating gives CASNPGGYEQYF.

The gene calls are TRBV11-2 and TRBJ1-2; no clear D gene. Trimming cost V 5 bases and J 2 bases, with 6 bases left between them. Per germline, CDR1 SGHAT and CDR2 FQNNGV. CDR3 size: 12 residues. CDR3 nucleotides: TGTGCCAGCAGCACAGCCAACTATGGCTACACCTTC. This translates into CASSTANYGYTF.

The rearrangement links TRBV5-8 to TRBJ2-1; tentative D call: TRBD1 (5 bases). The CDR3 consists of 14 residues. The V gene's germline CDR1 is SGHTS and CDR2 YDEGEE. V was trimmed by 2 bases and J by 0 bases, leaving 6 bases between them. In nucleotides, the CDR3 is TGTGCCAGCAGCTTCCAGGGCTCCTACAATGAGCAGTTCTTC. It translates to CASSFQGSYNEQFF. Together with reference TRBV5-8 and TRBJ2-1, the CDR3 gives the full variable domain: EAGVTQSPTHLIKTRGQQATLRCSPISGHTSVYWYQQALGLGLQFLLWYDEGEERNRGNFPPRFSGRQFPNYSSELNVNALELEDSALYLCASSFQGSYNEQFFGPGTRLTVL.

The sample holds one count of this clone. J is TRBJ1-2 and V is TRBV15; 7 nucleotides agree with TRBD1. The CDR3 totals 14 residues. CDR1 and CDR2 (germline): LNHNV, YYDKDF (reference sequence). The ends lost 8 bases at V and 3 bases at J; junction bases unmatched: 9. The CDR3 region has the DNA TGTGCCACCCGCACTCTAGACAGGGACTATGGCTACACCTTC. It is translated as CATRTLDRDYGYTF.

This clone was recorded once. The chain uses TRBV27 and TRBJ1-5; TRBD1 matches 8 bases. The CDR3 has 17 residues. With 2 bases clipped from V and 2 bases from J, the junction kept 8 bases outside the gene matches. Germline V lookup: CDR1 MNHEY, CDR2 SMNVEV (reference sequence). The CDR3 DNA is TGTGCCAGCAGTTTAACAGGGGGGCGCGTTGGCAATCAGCCCCAGCATTTT. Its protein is CASSLTGGRVGNQPQHF.

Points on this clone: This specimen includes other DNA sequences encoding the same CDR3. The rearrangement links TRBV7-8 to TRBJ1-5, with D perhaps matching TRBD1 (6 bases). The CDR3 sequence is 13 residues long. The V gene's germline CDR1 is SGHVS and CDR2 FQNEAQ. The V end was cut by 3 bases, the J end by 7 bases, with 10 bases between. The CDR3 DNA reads TGTGCCAGCAGCTTGGGGGGGGGCCAGCCCCAGCATTTT. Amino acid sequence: CASSLGGGQPQHF.

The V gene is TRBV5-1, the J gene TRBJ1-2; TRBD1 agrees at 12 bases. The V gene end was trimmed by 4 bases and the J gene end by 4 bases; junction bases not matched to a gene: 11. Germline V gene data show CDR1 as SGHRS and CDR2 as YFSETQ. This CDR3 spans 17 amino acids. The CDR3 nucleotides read TGCGCCAGCAGCCCCCGGGACAGGGGGCGAATTATCTATGGCTACACCTTC. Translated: CASSPRDRGRIIYGYTF.

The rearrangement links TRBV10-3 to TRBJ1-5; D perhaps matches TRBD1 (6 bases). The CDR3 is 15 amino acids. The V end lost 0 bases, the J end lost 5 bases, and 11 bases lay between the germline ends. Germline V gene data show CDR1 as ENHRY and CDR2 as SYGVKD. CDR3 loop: CAISESGGLYQPQHF. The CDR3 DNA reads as TGTGCCATCAGTGAGTCTGGGGGCCTTTATCAGCCCCAGCATTTT.

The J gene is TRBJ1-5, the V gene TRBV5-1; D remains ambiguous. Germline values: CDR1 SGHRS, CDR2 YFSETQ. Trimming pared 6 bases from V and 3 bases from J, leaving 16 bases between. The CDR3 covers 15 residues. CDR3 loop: CASTSETADNQPQHF. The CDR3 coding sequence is TGCGCCAGCACCTCGGAGACGGCTGACAATCAGCCCCAGCATTTT.

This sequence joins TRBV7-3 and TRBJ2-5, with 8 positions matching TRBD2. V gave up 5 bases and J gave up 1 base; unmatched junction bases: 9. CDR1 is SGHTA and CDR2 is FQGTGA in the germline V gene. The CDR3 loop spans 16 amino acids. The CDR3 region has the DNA TGTGCCAGCAGCCTCTTCAGCGGGGGACCCCAAGAGACCCAGTACTTC. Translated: CASSLFSGGPQETQYF.

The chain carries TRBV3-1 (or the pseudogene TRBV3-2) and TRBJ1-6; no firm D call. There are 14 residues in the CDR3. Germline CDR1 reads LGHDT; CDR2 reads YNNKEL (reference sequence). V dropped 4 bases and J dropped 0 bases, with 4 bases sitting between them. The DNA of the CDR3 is TGTGCCAGCAGCCTAAACTCCTATAATTCACCCCTCCACTTT. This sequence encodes CASSLNSYNSPLHF.

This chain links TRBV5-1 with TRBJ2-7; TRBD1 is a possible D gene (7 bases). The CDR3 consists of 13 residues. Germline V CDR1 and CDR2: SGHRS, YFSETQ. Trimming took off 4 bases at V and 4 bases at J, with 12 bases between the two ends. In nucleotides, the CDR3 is TGCGCCAGCAGCGCGGGACAGCTATACGAGCAGTACTTC. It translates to CASSAGQLYEQYF. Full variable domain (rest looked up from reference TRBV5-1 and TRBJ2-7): KAGVTQTPRYLIKTRGQQVTLSCSPISGHRSVSWYQQTPGQGLQFLFEYFSETQRNKGNFPGRFSGRQFSNSRSEMNVSTLELGDSALYLCASSAGQLYEQYFGPGTRLTVT.

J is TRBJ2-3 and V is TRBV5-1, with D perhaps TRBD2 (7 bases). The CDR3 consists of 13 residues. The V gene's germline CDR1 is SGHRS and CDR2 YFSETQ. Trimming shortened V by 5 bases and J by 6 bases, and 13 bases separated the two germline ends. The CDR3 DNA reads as TGCGCCAGCAGTGTCGGGGGGCGGGATACGCAGTATTTT. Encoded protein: CASSVGGRDTQYF.

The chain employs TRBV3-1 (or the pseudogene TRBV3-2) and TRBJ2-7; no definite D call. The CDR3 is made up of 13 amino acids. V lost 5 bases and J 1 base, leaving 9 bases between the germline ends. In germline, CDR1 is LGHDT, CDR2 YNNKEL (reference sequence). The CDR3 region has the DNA TGTGCCAGCAGCAAAACAGTTTCCTACGAGCAGTACTTC. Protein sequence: CASSKTVSYEQYF.

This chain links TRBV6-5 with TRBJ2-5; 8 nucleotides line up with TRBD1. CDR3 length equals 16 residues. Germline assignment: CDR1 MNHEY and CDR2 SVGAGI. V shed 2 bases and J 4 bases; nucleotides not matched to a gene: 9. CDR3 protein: CASSYTEGTGGETQYF. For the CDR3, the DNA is TGTGCCAGCAGTTACACAGAGGGAACAGGGGGAGAGACCCAGTACTTC.

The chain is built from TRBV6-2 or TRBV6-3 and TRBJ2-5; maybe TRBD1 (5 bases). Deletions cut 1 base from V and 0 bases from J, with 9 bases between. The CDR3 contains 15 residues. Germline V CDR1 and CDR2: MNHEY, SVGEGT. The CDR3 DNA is TGTGCCAGCAGTTACTATGACAGAAACCAAGAGACCCAGTACTTC. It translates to CASSYYDRNQETQYF.